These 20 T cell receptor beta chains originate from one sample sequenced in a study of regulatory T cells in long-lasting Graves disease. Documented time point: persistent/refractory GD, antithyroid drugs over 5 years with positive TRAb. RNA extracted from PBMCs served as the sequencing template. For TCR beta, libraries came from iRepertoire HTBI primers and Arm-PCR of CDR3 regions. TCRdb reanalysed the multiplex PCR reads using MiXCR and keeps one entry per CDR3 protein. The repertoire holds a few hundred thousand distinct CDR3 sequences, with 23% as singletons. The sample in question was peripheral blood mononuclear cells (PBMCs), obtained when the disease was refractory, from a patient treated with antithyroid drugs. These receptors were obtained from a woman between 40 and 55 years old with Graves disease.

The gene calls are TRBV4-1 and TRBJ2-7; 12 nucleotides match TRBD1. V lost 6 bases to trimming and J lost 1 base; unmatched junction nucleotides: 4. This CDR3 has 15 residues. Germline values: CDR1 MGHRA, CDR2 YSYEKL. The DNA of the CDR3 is TGCGCCAGCAGTCCGGGACAGGGGGCATCCTACGAGCAGTACTTC. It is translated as CASSPGQGASYEQYF.

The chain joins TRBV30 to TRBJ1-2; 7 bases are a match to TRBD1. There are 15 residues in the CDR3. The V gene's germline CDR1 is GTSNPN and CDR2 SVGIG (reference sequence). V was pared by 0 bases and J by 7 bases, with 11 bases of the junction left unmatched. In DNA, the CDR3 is TGTGCCTGGAGTGTAATTCGACAGGGTCCGCGTGGCTACACCTTC. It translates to CAWSVIRQGPRGYTF.

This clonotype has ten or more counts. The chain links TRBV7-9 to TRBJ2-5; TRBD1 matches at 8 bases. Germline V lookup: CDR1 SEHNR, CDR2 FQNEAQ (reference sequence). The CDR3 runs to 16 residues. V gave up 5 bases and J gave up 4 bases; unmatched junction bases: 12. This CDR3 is CASSPSVSGGAETQYF. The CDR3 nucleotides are TGTGCCAGCAGCCCGTCCGTGTCAGGGGGCGCAGAGACCCAGTACTTC.

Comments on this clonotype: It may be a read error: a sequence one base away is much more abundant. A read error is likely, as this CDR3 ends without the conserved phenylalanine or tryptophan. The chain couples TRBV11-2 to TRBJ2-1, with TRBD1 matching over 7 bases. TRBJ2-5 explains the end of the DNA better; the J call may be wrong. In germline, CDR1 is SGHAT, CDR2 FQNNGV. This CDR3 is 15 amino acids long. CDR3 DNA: TGTGCCAGCAGCGACGGGACAGTTCTGGGGGAGACCCAGTACCTC. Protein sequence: CASSDGTVLGETQYL.

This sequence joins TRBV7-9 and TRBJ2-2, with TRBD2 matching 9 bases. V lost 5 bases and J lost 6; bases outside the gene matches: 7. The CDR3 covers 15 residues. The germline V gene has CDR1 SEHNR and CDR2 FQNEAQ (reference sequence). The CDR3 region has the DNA TGTGCCAGCAGCCCAGGACTAGCGATGGCCGGGGAGCTGTTTTTT. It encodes CASSPGLAMAGELFF.

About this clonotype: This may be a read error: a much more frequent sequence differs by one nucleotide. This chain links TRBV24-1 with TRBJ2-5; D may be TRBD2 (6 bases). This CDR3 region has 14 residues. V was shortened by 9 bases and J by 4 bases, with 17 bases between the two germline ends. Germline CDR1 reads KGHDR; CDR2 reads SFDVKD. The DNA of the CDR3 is TGTGCCACCGGTGGCGGAGGGGACCCAGAGACCCAGTACTTC. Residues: CATGGGGDPETQYF.

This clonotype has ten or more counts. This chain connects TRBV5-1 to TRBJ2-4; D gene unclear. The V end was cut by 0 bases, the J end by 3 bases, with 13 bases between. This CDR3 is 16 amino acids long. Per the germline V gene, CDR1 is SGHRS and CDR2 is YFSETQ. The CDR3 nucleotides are TGCGCCAGCAGCTTGGCTGCTGTGGCAGGCAAAAACATTCAGTACTTC. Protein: CASSLAAVAGKNIQYF.

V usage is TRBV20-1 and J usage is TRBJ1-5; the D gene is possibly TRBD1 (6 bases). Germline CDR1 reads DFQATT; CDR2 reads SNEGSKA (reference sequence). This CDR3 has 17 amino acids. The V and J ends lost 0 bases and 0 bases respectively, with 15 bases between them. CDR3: CSAREIGQQYSNQPQHF. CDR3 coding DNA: TGCAGTGCTAGAGAAATAGGACAGCAATATAGCAATCAGCCCCAGCATTTT.

CDR3 DNA: TGTGCCAGCAGCCCGCGGGACAGGGGTTCTAATGAAAAACTGTTTTTT. Protein: CASSPRDRGSNEKLFF. The V call is TRBV9, the J call TRBJ1-4; 10 positions match TRBD1. The germline gives CDR1 SGDLS, CDR2 YYNGEE. The trim removed 4 bases at V and 3 bases at J, leaving 6 bases unmatched. CDR3 length equals 16 residues.

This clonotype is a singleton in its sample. This chain's CDR3 is CASSQDAGWEQYF. DNA for the CDR3: TGTGCCAGCAGCCAAGATGCAGGGTGGGAGCAGTACTTC. This chain joins TRBV4-2 and TRBJ2-7, with D maybe TRBD1 (5 bases). Trimming stripped 0 bases from V and 7 bases from J, with 10 bases between. From germline, CDR1 is LGHNA and CDR2 YNFKEQ. The CDR3 consists of 13 residues.

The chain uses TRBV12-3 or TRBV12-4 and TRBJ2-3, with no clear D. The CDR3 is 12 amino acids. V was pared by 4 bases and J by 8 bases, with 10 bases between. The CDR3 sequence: CASSSTYATQYF. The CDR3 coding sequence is TGTGCCAGCAGTTCTACATATGCTACGCAGTATTTT.

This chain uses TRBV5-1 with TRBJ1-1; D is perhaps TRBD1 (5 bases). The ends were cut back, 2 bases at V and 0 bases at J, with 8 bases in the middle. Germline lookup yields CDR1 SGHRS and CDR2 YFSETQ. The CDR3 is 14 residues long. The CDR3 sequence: CASSFGGVNTEAFF. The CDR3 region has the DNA TGCGCCAGCAGCTTTGGAGGGGTGAACACTGAAGCTTTCTTT. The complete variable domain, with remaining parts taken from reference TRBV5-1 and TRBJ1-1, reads KAGVTQTPRYLIKTRGQQVTLSCSPISGHRSVSWYQQTPGQGLQFLFEYFSETQRNKGNFPGRFSGRQFSNSRSEMNVSTLELGDSALYLCASSFGGVNTEAFFGQGTRLTVV.

DNA for the CDR3: TGTGCCAGCAGCTTAACGGCAGGGGGTGGCAATCAGCCCCAGCATTTT. Translating it yields CASSLTAGGGNQPQHF. The V and J genes are TRBV7-8 and TRBJ1-5; 7 bases fit TRBD1. The germline CDR1 and CDR2 sequences are SGHVS and FQNEAQ. There are 16 residues in the CDR3. Trimming took 2 bases from V and 2 from J; bases not matched to a gene: 6. Drawing the rest from reference TRBV7-8 and TRBJ1-5, the complete variable domain is GAGVSQSPRYKVAKRGQDVALRCDPISGHVSLFWYQQALGQGPEFLTYFQNEAQLDKSGLPSDRFFAERPEGSVSTLKIQRTQQEDSAVYLCASSLTAGGGNQPQHFGDGTRLSIL.

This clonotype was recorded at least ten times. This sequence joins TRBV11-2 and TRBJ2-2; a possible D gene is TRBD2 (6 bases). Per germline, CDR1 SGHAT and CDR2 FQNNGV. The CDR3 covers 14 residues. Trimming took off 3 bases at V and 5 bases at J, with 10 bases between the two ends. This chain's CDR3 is CASSFGSSTGELFF. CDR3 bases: TGTGCCAGCAGCTTCGGGAGCTCGACCGGGGAGCTGTTTTTT.

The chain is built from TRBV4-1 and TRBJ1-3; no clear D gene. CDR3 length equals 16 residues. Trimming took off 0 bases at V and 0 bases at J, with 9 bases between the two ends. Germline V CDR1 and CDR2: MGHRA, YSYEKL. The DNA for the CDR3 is TGCGCCAGCAGCCAAGATCAAGGCCTCTCTGGAAACACCATATATTTT. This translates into CASSQDQGLSGNTIYF.

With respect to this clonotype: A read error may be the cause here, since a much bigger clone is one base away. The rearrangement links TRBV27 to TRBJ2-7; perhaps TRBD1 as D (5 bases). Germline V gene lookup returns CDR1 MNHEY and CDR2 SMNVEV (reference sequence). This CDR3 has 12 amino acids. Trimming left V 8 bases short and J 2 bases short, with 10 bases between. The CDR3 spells CASQLQAYEQYF. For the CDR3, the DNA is TGTGCCAGCCAATTACAGGCCTACGAGCAGTACTTC.

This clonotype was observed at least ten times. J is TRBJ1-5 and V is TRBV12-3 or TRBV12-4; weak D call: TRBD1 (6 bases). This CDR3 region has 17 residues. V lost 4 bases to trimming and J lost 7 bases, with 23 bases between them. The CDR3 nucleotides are TGTGCCAGCAGTTCCAACCAGAATACAGGGATAGGACAGCCCCAGCATTTT. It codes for CASSSNQNTGIGQPQHF.

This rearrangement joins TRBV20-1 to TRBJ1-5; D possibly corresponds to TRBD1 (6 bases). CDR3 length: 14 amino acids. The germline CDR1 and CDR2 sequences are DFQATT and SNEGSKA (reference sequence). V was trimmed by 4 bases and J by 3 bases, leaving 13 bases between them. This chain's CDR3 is CSATSRGDNQPQHF. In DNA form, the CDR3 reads TGCAGTGCTACTTCCAGGGGAGACAATCAGCCCCAGCATTTT.

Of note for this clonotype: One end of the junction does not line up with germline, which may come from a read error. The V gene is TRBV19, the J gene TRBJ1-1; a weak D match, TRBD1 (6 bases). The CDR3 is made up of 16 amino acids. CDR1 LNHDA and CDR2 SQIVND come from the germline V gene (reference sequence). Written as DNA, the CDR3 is TGTGCCAGTAGTATCATCCCCCCAACCAGGGGCACTGAAGCTCTCTTT. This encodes CASSIIPPTRGTEALF.

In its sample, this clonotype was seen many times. CDR3 in DNA: TGTGCCAGCGCATCCGGGGCCCACGTAGTGTACGAGCAGTACTTC. It encodes CASASGAHVVYEQYF. V and J are TRBV6-1 and TRBJ2-7; D could derive from TRBD1 or TRBD2 (5 bases each). From germline, CDR1 is MNHNS and CDR2 SASEGT. V lost 8 bases and J lost 4, with 21 bases in between. The CDR3 runs to 15 residues.